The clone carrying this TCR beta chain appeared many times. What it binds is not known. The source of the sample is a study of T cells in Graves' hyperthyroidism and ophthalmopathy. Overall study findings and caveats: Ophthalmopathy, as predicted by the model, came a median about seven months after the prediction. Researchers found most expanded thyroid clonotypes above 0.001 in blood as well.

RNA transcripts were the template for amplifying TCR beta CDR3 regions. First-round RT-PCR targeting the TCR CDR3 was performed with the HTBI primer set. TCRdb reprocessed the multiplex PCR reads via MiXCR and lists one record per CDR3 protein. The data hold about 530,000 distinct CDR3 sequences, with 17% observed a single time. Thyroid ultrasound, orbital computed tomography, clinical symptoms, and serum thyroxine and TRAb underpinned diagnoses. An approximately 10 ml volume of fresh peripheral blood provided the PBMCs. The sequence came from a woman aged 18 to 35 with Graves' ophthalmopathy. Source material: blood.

DNA of the CDR3: TGTGCCAGCAGTAACAGGGGAGGCCGGCAGCCCCAGCATTTT. Protein product: CASSNRGGRQPQHF. The V and J genes are TRBV28 and TRBJ1-5; TRBD1 aligns across 7 bases. Unmatched junction bases numbered 8, after V lost 5 bases and J lost 7 bases. The CDR3 covers 14 residues. The germline CDR1 and CDR2 sequences are MDHEN and SYDVKM. The full variable domain, completed using reference TRBV28 and TRBJ1-5, is DVKVTQSSRYLVKRTGEKVFLECVQDMDHENMFWYRQDPGLGLRLIYFSYDVKMKEKGDIPEGYSVSREKKERFSLILESASTNQTSMYLCASSNRGGRQPQHFGDGTRLSIL.